This T cell receptor beta chain was sequenced in a study of CD8 T cells in ankylosing spondylitis. Study conclusions and caveats: Reportedly, significant enrichment of disease-linked clones occurred in matched ankylosing spondylitis synovial fluid. Disease-associated clones were CD8+ and fairly uncommon in peripheral blood. Prior literature has documented some motif variants in synovial fluid and blood from reactive arthritis. Within ankylosing spondylitis blood, a TCR beta motif made up of seven to nine highly homologous variants appeared to be characteristic.

TCRdb recomputed calls from the 5' RACE reads with MiXCR, one row per CDR3 protein. The table has some 150,000 distinct CDR3 sequences, under 55% seen once. As for this clonotype: Its specificity is unknown.

The ends lost 4 bases at V and 0 bases at J; junction bases unmatched: 4. There are 16 residues in the CDR3. CDR1 DFQATT and CDR2 SNEGSKA come from the germline V gene (reference sequence). What was sequenced was synovial fluid, either unsorted or a sorted T cell fraction (not recorded which). The clonotype originates from a male donor with ankylosing spondylitis. The V call is TRBV20-1, the J call TRBJ2-6; TRBD2 matches at 9 bases. CDR3 loop: CSAKSGGISGANVLTF. Written as DNA, the CDR3 is TGCAGTGCTAAGAGCGGGGGGATCTCTGGGGCCAACGTCCTGACTTTC.